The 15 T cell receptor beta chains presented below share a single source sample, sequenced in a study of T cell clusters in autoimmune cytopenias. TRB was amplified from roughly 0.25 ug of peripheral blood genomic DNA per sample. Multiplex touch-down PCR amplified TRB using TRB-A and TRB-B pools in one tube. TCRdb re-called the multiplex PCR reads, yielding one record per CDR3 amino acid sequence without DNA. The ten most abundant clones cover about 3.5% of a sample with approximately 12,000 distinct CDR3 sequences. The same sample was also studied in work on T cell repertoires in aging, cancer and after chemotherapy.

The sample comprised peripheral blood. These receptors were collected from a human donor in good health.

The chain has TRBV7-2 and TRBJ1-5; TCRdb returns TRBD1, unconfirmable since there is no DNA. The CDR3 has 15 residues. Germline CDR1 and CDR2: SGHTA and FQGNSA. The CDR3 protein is CASSSYQGRDQPQHF.

This chain's CDR3 is CASSLYARTGGMGNTEAFF. J is TRBJ1-1 and V is TRBV27; TCRdb designates TRBD1, a call that cannot be tested without DNA. Per the germline V gene, CDR1 is MNHEY and CDR2 is SMNVEV (reference sequence). The CDR3 covers 19 residues.

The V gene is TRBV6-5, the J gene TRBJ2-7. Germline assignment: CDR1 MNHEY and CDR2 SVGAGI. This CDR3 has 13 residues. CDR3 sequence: CASKPPASYEQYF.

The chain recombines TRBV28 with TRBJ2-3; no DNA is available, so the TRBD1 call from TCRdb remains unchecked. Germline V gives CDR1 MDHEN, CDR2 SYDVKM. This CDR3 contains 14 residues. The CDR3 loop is CASSLRGSTDTQYF.

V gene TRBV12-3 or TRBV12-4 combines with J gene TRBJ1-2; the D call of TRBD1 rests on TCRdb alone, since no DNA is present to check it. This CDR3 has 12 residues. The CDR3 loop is CASTRQGYGYTF.

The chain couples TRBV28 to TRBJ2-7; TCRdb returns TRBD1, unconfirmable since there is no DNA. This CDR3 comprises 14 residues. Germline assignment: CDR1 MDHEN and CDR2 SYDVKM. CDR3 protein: CASSLGRGPYEQYF.

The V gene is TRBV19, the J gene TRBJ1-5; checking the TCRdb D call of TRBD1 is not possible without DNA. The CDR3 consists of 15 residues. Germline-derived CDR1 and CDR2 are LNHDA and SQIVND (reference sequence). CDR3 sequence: CASSTLGGNNQPQHF.

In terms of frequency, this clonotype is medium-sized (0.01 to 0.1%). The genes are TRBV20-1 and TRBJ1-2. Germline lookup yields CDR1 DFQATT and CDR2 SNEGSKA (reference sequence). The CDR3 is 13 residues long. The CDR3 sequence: CSAVPGGGDGYTF.

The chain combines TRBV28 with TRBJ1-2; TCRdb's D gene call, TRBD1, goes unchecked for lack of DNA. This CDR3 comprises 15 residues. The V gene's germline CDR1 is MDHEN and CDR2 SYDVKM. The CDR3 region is CASSLRLSRGRGYTF.

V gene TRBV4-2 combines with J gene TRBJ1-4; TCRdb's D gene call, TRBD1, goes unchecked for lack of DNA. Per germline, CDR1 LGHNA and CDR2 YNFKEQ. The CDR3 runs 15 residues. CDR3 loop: CASSQDRGGGEKLFF.

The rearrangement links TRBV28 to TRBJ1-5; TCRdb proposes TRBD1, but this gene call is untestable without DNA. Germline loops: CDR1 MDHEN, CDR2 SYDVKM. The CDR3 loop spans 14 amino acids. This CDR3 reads CASRTRDTNQPQHF.

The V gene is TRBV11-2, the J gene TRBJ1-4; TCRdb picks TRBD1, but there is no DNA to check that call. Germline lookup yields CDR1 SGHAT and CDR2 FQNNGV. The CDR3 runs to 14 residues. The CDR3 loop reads CASSFGQGAEKLFF.

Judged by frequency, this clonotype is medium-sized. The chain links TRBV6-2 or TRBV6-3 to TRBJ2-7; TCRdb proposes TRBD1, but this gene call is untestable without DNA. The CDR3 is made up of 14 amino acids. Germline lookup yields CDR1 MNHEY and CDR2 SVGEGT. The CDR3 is CASRPHTGTYEQYF.

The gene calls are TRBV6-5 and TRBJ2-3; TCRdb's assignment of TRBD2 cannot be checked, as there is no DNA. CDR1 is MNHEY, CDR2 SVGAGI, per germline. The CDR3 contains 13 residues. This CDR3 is CASRLAGRDTQYF.

The CDR3 reads CASSLKAGLGTDTQYF. J is TRBJ2-3 and V is TRBV11-3; without DNA, the TCRdb call of TRBD2 cannot be checked. Looked up from germline, CDR1 is SGHNT and CDR2 is YENEEA. The CDR3 contains 16 residues.